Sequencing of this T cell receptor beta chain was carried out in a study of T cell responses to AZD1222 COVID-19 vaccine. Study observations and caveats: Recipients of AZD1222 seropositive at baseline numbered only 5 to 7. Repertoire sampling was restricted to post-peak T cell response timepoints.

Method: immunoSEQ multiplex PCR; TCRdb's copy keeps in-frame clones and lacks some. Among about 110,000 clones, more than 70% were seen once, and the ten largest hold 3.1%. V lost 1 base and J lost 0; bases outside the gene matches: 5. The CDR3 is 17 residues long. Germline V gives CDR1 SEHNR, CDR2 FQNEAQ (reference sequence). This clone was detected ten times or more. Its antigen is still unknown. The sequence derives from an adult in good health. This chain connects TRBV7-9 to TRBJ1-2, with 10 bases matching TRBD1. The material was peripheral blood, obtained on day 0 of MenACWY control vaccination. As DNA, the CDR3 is TGTGCCAGCAGCTTAGAAGGGACAGGGGCGTCTAACTATGGCTACACCTTC. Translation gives CASSLEGTGASNYGYTF. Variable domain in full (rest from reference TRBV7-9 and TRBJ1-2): DTGVSQNPRHKITKRGQNVTFRCDPISEHNRLYWYRQTLGQGPEFLTYFQNEAQLEKSRLLSDRFSAERPKGSFSTLEIQRTEQGDSAMYLCASSLEGTGASNYGYTFGSGTRLTVV.